A single sample gave rise to the 15 T cell receptor beta chains below, sequenced in a study of neoadjuvant anti-PD-1 for oral cavity cancer. Clones were read by immunoSEQ multiplex PCR, and TCRdb kept only the in-frame ones, dropping some. The data show 15,000 or so clones, with about 70% seen just once and roughly 2.5% held by the top ten. Time point defined: after neoadjuvant nivolumab, at surgical resection. The sequencing here drew on PBMCs, taken after nivolumab (anti-PD-1) treatment. All receptors derive from a person between 40 and 80 years old with oral cavity squamous cell carcinoma.

The J gene is TRBJ1-5, the V gene TRBV21-1. TRBV21-1 constitutes a pseudogene. CDR3 size: 14 residues. DNA for the CDR3: TGTGCCTCACACCGGGTCTTCCTTCATCAGCCCCAGCATTTT. It yields the protein CASHRVFLHQPQHF.

The chain joins TRBV29-1 to TRBJ2-1; 8 bases are shared with TRBD2. Germline CDR1 is SQVTM and CDR2 is ANQGSEA. The CDR3 is made up of 14 amino acids. This chain's CDR3 is CTIGHGGGPNEQFF. For the CDR3, the DNA is TGCACAATAGGACACGGGGGGGGCCCAAATGAGCAGTTCTTC.

In regard to this clone: At one end the junction does not follow the germline gene, possibly because of a read error. V usage is TRBV29-1 and J usage is TRBJ2-3; D is unclear. Germline assignment: CDR1 SQVTM and CDR2 ANQGSEA. The CDR3 length is 14 residues. The CDR3 is CSVSPTRNSDTRYF. The DNA of the CDR3 is TGCAGCGTCTCACCCACCCGCAACTCAGATACGCGGTATTTT.

The rearrangement uses TRBV6-1 and TRBJ2-5; 12 bases map to TRBD2. This CDR3 is built from 13 residues. Trimming at V came to 8 bases and at J to 5 bases, leaving 3 bases not matched to a gene. CDR1 and CDR2 (germline): MNHNS, SASEGT. The CDR3 coding sequence is TGTGCCAGCTGGCTAGCGGGAGGGGAGACCCAGTACTTC. As protein: CASWLAGGETQYF.

The genes are TRBV18 and TRBJ1-3, with D uncertain. Trimming removed 5 bases at V and 8 bases at J, with 16 bases between. The germline CDR1 and CDR2 sequences are KGHSH and LQKENI. The CDR3 sequence is 14 residues long. DNA for the CDR3: TGTGCCAGCTCATCCTACCAAGGATTTGACACCATATATTTT. Translated: CASSSYQGFDTIYF.

This chain links TRBV19 with TRBJ1-4; maybe TRBD1 (6 bases). The CDR3 has 15 residues. Trimming shortened V by 5 bases and J by 7 bases, and 17 bases separated the two germline ends. Germline V gives CDR1 LNHDA, CDR2 SQIVND (reference sequence). CDR3 DNA sequence: TGTGCCAGTAGTCCGGAGACTGGGACAAGTGAAAAACTGTTTTTT. It specifies CASSPETGTSEKLFF.

The V and J genes are TRBV10-2 and TRBJ2-2; D perhaps matches TRBD1 (5 bases). The CDR3 is 15 residues long. The germline CDR1 and CDR2 sequences are WSHSY and SAAADI. Trimming removed 6 bases at V and 0 bases at J, with 11 bases between. The CDR3 DNA follows: TGCGCCAGCAGCTTCTCCAGGGCGAACACCGGGGAGCTGTTTTTT. This encodes CASSFSRANTGELFF.

V and J are TRBV7-3 and TRBJ1-1, with 8 bases aligning to TRBD1. This CDR3 is 15 amino acids long. The V gene end was trimmed by 3 bases and the J gene end by 4 bases; junction bases not matched to a gene: 7. CDR1 is SGHTA and CDR2 is FQGTGA in the germline V gene. CDR3 loop: CASSLGGQVGTEAFF. The CDR3 DNA reads as TGTGCCAGCAGCTTGGGGGGACAGGTGGGCACTGAAGCTTTCTTT. Full variable domain (rest looked up from reference TRBV7-3 and TRBJ1-1): GAGVSQTPSNKVTEKGKYVELRCDPISGHTALYWYRQSLGQGPEFLIYFQGTGAADDSGLPNDRFFAVRPEGSVSTLKIQRTERGDSAVYLCASSLGGQVGTEAFFGQGTRLTVV.

The rearrangement links TRBV28 to TRBJ2-1; 7 bases fit TRBD1. V lost 6 bases, J lost 7 bases, and 9 bases stayed unmatched. Germline CDR1 reads MDHEN; CDR2 reads SYDVKM. The CDR3 totals 14 residues. The CDR3 nucleotides are TGTGCCAGCAGGGAGAGGGGGCGTAGGAATGAGCAGTTCTTC. Translating it yields CASRERGRRNEQFF.

This chain connects TRBV29-1 to TRBJ2-3; the match to TRBD2 covers 7 bases. The CDR3 is 14 residues long. V dropped 3 bases and J dropped 0; count of bases not matched to a gene: 3. The germline CDR1 and CDR2 sequences are SQVTM and ANQGSEA. The DNA of the CDR3 is TGCAGCGTTGAGGCTAGCGGAAGCACAGATACGCAGTATTTT. Protein: CSVEASGSTDTQYF.

The chain is built from TRBV11-2 and TRBJ2-7, with D possibly being TRBD1 or TRBD2 (6 bases each). This CDR3 has 13 amino acids. Trimming removed 2 bases at V and 5 bases at J, with 10 bases between. Germline CDR1 is SGHAT and CDR2 is FQNNGV. For the CDR3, the DNA is TGTGCCAGCAGCTTATGGAGGGGGAACGAGCAGTACTTC. Translating gives CASSLWRGNEQYF.

This clone was seen only a few times. CDR3 nucleotides: TGCGCCAGCAGCTTGGGGAATGAAAAACTGTTTTTT. Translation: CASSLGNEKLFF. V usage is TRBV5-1 and J usage is TRBJ1-4; D gene unclear. Trimming removed 0 bases from V and 5 bases from J, with 2 bases in between. Germline V CDR1 and CDR2: SGHRS, YFSETQ. The CDR3 has 12 residues.

The V and J genes are TRBV10-3 and TRBJ1-1; unclear D gene. Germline V gene data show CDR1 as ENHRY and CDR2 as SYGVKD. This CDR3 region has 15 residues. Trimming took 6 bases from V and 3 from J, leaving 17 bases between them. The CDR3 DNA reads as TGTGCCATCAGATCAAACCCCCTTCGGGACACTGAAGCTTTCTTT. Protein: CAIRSNPLRDTEAFF.

The chain carries TRBV4-2 and TRBJ1-1; tentatively, D is TRBD1 (5 bases). The CDR3 has 14 amino acids. Between the trimmed V and J ends, which lost 4 bases and 7 bases, there was a span of 16 bases. Germline CDR1 reads LGHNA; CDR2 reads YNFKEQ. The CDR3 spells CASSLGGGRGEAFF. The CDR3 DNA reads TGTGCCAGCAGCCTGGGGGGGGGAAGAGGTGAAGCTTTCTTT.

The rearrangement uses TRBV7-2 and TRBJ2-4; D is unclear. The CDR3 runs to 13 residues. Deletions cut 2 bases from V and 5 bases from J, with 7 bases between. Per the germline V gene, CDR1 is SGHTA and CDR2 is FQGNSA. CDR3: CASSLSVQNIQYF. The CDR3 DNA is TGTGCCAGCAGCTTATCGGTACAAAACATTCAGTACTTC.